One and the same sample provided the 21 T cell receptor beta chains below, sequenced in a study of shared clonotypes between healthy human individuals. Here immunoSEQ multiplex PCR was the method, and the copy in TCRdb shows in-frame clones only, minus some. The table has 2,500,000 or so clones, 80% to 95% seen once; the top ten hold 0.36%. Sequencing was performed on naive CD4+ T cells from PBMCs. Subset given: CD45RA+ positively selected. These receptors originate from a man aged 18-30 years in good health. Some clones in this sample may be carry-over from other donors' samples.

This chain uses TRBV5-3 with TRBJ2-1, with TRBD1 matching 8 bases. TRBV5-3 is given ORF status, its function remaining uncertain. The V and J ends lost 4 bases and 6 bases, in that order; junction bases with no gene match: 18. The CDR3 spans 18 residues. The CDR3 is CARSPRQGALFAGNEQFF. The CDR3 region has the DNA TGTGCCAGAAGCCCGCGGCAGGGGGCCTTATTCGCGGGCAATGAGCAGTTCTTC.

V usage is TRBV29-1 and J usage is TRBJ2-2, with 9 bases that match TRBD1. Trimming cost V 6 bases and J 5 bases; bases outside gene matches: 7. Germline V gene data show CDR1 as SQVTM and CDR2 as ANQGSEA. There are 14 residues in the CDR3. The CDR3 here is CSVSRDRDTGELFF. In DNA, the CDR3 is TGCAGCGTATCCCGGGACAGGGATACCGGGGAGCTGTTTTTT.

CDR3 nucleotides: TGTGCCAGCAGCTTTAGGCGTTGGAATGAAAAACTGTTTTTT. It is translated as CASSFRRWNEKLFF. This chain uses TRBV5-8 with TRBJ1-4, with D unclear. Per the germline V gene, CDR1 is SGHTS and CDR2 is YDEGEE. This CDR3 region has 14 residues. V lost 2 bases, J lost 5 bases, and 10 bases lay in between. The whole variable domain, filled in from reference TRBV5-8 and TRBJ1-4, reads EAGVTQSPTHLIKTRGQQATLRCSPISGHTSVYWYQQALGLGLQFLLWYDEGEERNRGNFPPRFSGRQFPNYSSELNVNALELEDSALYLCASSFRRWNEKLFFGSGTQLSVL.

This sequence joins TRBV7-8 and TRBJ1-5; maybe TRBD1 (6 bases). The V end lost 2 bases, the J end lost 1 base, and 12 bases lay between the germline ends. The length of the CDR3 is 16 residues. CDR1 is SGHVS, CDR2 FQNEAQ, per germline. The CDR3 protein is CASSLLTGRSNQPQHF. CDR3 in DNA: TGTGCCAGCAGCTTACTTACAGGGCGAAGCAATCAGCCCCAGCATTTT.

This sequence joins TRBV6-5 and TRBJ1-6; perhaps TRBD1 as D (5 bases). CDR3 length: 14 residues. Germline assignment: CDR1 MNHEY and CDR2 SVGAGI. Trimming left V 3 bases short and J 5 bases short, with 8 bases between. The CDR3 sequence: CASSYGRDNSPLHF. CDR3 coding DNA: TGTGCCAGCAGTTATGGCAGGGATAATTCACCCCTCCACTTT.

J is TRBJ1-6 and V is TRBV7-8; D unclear. Germline V gene data show CDR1 as SGHVS and CDR2 as FQNEAQ. Trimming pared 5 bases from V and 6 bases from J, leaving 11 bases between. This CDR3 is 14 amino acids long. Written as DNA, the CDR3 is TGTGCCAGCAGCCACCGGGAGGGTAATTCACCCCTCCACTTT. Residues: CASSHREGNSPLHF.

The gene calls are TRBV9 and TRBJ1-1, with a tentative D call TRBD1 (6 bases). Germline V gene sequence: CDR1 SGDLS, CDR2 YYNGEE. Trimming shortened V by 4 bases and J by 1 base, and 14 bases separated the two germline ends. This CDR3 region has 15 residues. The CDR3: CASSHGRGSNTEAFF. The CDR3 bases are TGTGCCAGCAGCCACGGGAGGGGGTCGAACACTGAAGCTTTCTTT. Full variable domain (remainder filled in from reference TRBV9 and TRBJ1-1): DSGVTQTPKHLITATGQRVTLRCSPRSGDLSVYWYQQSLDQGLQFLIQYYNGEERAKGNILERFSAQQFPDLHSELNLSSLELGDSALYFCASSHGRGSNTEAFFGQGTRLTVV.

The V call is TRBV9, the J call TRBJ2-7; no reliable D call. Trimming pared 4 bases from V and 7 bases from J, leaving 21 bases between. This CDR3 is built from 15 residues. CDR1 is SGDLS and CDR2 is YYNGEE in the germline V gene. The CDR3 DNA is TGTGCCAGCAGCCCCGGGCCCCAGCCAGTAGGGGAGCAGTACTTC. The encoded protein is CASSPGPQPVGEQYF. Full variable domain (outside the CDR3, taken from reference TRBV9 and TRBJ2-7): DSGVTQTPKHLITATGQRVTLRCSPRSGDLSVYWYQQSLDQGLQFLIQYYNGEERAKGNILERFSAQQFPDLHSELNLSSLELGDSALYFCASSPGPQPVGEQYFGPGTRLTVT.

This rearrangement joins TRBV5-1 to TRBJ2-5; tentative D call: TRBD2 (7 bases). V gave up 6 bases and J gave up 2 bases, with 11 bases separating them. There are 13 residues in the CDR3. Germline CDR1 reads SGHRS; CDR2 reads YFSETQ. The CDR3: CASKRGGQETQYF. As DNA, the CDR3 is TGCGCCAGCAAGAGGGGGGGGCAAGAGACCCAGTACTTC.

The chain employs TRBV6-6 and TRBJ1-1; possibly TRBD1 for D (6 bases). Trimming left V 5 bases short and J 4 bases short, with 14 bases between. Germline V gene sequence: CDR1 MNHNY, CDR2 SVGAGI (reference sequence). This CDR3 contains 14 residues. The CDR3: CASSRSTGGTEAFF. The CDR3 DNA reads TGTGCCAGCAGTCGATCGACAGGTGGCACTGAAGCTTTCTTT.

This chain links TRBV11-1 with TRBJ1-1; 7 bases map to TRBD1. This CDR3 has 12 amino acids. Germline V gene sequence: CDR1 SGHAT, CDR2 FQDESV (reference sequence). The junction had 0 bases not matched to a gene; V was cut back by 4 bases and J by 4 bases. This CDR3 is CASSSGGTEAFF. The CDR3 DNA reads TGTGCCAGCAGCTCAGGGGGCACTGAAGCTTTCTTT.

Notes on this clone: Within the sample, other DNA sequences also encode this same CDR3. V usage is TRBV7-3 and J usage is TRBJ2-1; 7 bases map to TRBD2. This CDR3 has 15 residues. The junction had 7 bases not matched to a gene; V was cut back by 8 bases and J by 0 bases. CDR1 is SGHTA, CDR2 FQGTGA, per germline. Here the CDR3 DNA reads TGTGCCAGCTCCCAAAGCGGGGACTCCTACAATGAGCAGTTCTTC. It translates to CASSQSGDSYNEQFF.

This clone is a singleton in its sample. The gene calls are TRBV14 and TRBJ2-5, with TRBD1 matching over 9 bases. Germline loops: CDR1 SGHDN, CDR2 FVKESK. The CDR3 is 16 amino acids. J gave up 5 bases and V 1 base, and 8 bases lay outside the gene matches. In DNA, the CDR3 is TGTGCCAGCAGCCAAGTCCAAGGGACAGGGCGTGAGACCCAGTACTTC. It yields the protein CASSQVQGTGRETQYF.

The V gene is TRBV28, the J gene TRBJ2-1; 14 bases align to TRBD2. CDR3 length equals 19 residues. Germline lookup yields CDR1 MDHEN and CDR2 SYDVKM. J was trimmed by 4 bases and V by 4 bases; bases with no gene match: 12. CDR3 bases: TGTGCCAGCAGTTCCCCGGGACTAGCGGGAGATGAAGAGTACAATGAGCAGTTCTTC. The encoded protein is CASSSPGLAGDEEYNEQFF.

The rearrangement uses TRBV27 and TRBJ2-7; no reliable D call. CDR1 MNHEY and CDR2 SMNVEV come from the germline V gene (reference sequence). The CDR3 runs to 14 residues. Trimming cost V 0 bases and J 2 bases, with 8 bases left between them. The CDR3 region is CASSLSPLAYEQYF. In nucleotides, the CDR3 is TGTGCCAGCAGTTTATCGCCCCTAGCCTACGAGCAGTACTTC.

This clone has just one count. V and J are TRBV9 and TRBJ2-3, with D possibly being TRBD2 (5 bases). CDR1 is SGDLS, CDR2 YYNGEE, per germline. Trimming stripped 7 bases from V and 5 bases from J, with 14 bases between. There are 13 residues in the CDR3. DNA for the CDR3: TGTGCCAGCGGAGTAATAGGGAGAGATACGCAGTATTTT. It specifies CASGVIGRDTQYF.

The V call is TRBV7-3, the J call TRBJ2-7; the D gene is possibly TRBD1 (5 bases). V lost 4 bases and J 5 bases, leaving 18 bases between the germline ends. The length of the CDR3 is 15 residues. Germline V lookup: CDR1 SGHTA, CDR2 FQGTGA. CDR3 coding DNA: TGTGCCAGCAGCTCCCGTGGGCAGGGAATCCACGAGCAGTACTTC. Encoded protein: CASSSRGQGIHEQYF.

The V and J genes are TRBV5-4 and TRBJ2-2; tentative D call: TRBD2 (5 bases). The germline V and J ends were trimmed by 5 bases and 3 bases, with 11 bases remaining between them. The CDR3 is 14 amino acids. CDR1 SGHNT and CDR2 YYREEE come from the germline V gene (reference sequence). CDR3 coding DNA: TGTGCCAGCAGTCTAGGGAGTTACACCGGGGAGCTGTTTTTT. Protein product: CASSLGSYTGELFF.

The chain recombines TRBV18 with TRBJ1-2; tentatively, D is TRBD1 (5 bases). CDR1 is KGHSH, CDR2 LQKENI, per germline. The CDR3 runs 14 residues. Trimming removed 0 bases at V and 8 bases at J, with 13 bases between. CDR3 bases: TGTGCCAGCTCACCACCTACGGGACCCCTGGGCTACACCTTC. It yields the protein CASSPPTGPLGYTF.

Comment on this clone: This sample also contains other DNA sequences that code for the same CDR3. The chain uses TRBV6-6 and TRBJ1-5; 7 bases agree with TRBD1. The V segment lost 0 bases and the J segment 4 bases; nucleotides outside the gene matches: 3. Germline V lookup: CDR1 MNHNY, CDR2 SVGAGI (reference sequence). The CDR3 runs to 15 residues. The CDR3 spells CASSYSGQLNQPQHF. The DNA of the CDR3 is TGTGCCAGCAGTTACTCGGGACAGCTAAATCAGCCCCAGCATTTT.

The chain combines TRBV28 with TRBJ2-1; TRBD2 matches 8 bases. Germline V gene sequence: CDR1 MDHEN, CDR2 SYDVKM. Trimming took 7 bases from V and 6 from J; bases not matched to a gene: 5. The CDR3 is 13 amino acids. CDR3 coding DNA: TGTGCCAGCAACCTTGGACTAGCCAATGAGCAGTTCTTC. It specifies CASNLGLANEQFF.